What follows are 29 T cell receptor beta chains derived from one specimen sequenced in a study of T cell responses to AZD1222 COVID-19 vaccine. The repertoire was sequenced with immunoSEQ multiplex PCR; TCRdb's copy has only in-frame clones and lacks some. The sample shows 250,000 or so clones, approximately 95% of them seen only once. The sequences come from peripheral blood, collected on day 0 of AZD1222 vaccination. The receptors come from an adult in good health.

The chain recombines TRBV7-2 with TRBJ2-3; D is undetermined. Germline V gene sequence: CDR1 SGHTA, CDR2 FQGNSA. The CDR3 totals 14 residues. The V and J ends lost 1 base and 4 bases respectively, with 9 bases between them. CDR3 DNA: TGTGCCAGCAGCTTAGGGGGAAGTGCAGATACGCAGTATTTT. Translated: CASSLGGSADTQYF.

The rearrangement joins TRBV6-5 to TRBJ1-5, with a weak D call TRBD1 (6 bases). Germline CDR1 MNHEY, CDR2 SVGAGI. The CDR3 extends over 15 amino acids. Trimming stripped 4 bases from V and 7 bases from J, with 17 bases between. CDR3 sequence (DNA): TGTGCCAGCAGTTCCTCTCTCCACAGGGCACAGCCCCAGCATTTT. This codes for CASSSSLHRAQPQHF.

This chain links TRBV28 with TRBJ2-7, with a weak D call TRBD2 (6 bases). The CDR3 length is 14 residues. From germline, CDR1 is MDHEN and CDR2 SYDVKM. The V and J ends lost 8 bases and 1 base respectively, with 15 bases between them. Here the CDR3 DNA reads TGTGCCAGCTGTCGGGAGTTAATGTCCTACGAGCAGTACTTC. Translation gives CASCRELMSYEQYF.

The V call is TRBV6-2 or TRBV6-3, the J call TRBJ2-5, with 9 bases that match TRBD2. Trimming cost V 6 bases and J 5 bases; bases outside gene matches: 16. This CDR3 has 17 residues. CDR1 MNHEY and CDR2 SVGEGT come from the germline V gene. For the CDR3, the DNA is TGTGCCAGCAGCCGCGGGGGGGCCCATGTTCAAGTGGAGACCCAGTACTTC. Its translation is CASSRGGAHVQVETQYF.

This chain joins TRBV6-1 and TRBJ1-5; D is undetermined. V dropped 1 base and J dropped 9 bases, with 10 bases sitting between them. Germline lookup yields CDR1 MNHNS and CDR2 SASEGT. The length of the CDR3 is 13 residues. The CDR3 bases are TGTGCCAGCAGTGAAGGTTCGAAATGGCCCCAGCATTTT. This encodes CASSEGSKWPQHF.

CDR3 in DNA: TGTGCCAGCAGCCGGGAGAGGTCCTACGAGCAGTACTTC. Residues: CASSRERSYEQYF. The chain links TRBV3-1 (or the pseudogene TRBV3-2) to TRBJ2-7, with a tentative D call TRBD2 (5 bases). This CDR3 is built from 13 residues. Germline assignment: CDR1 LGHDT and CDR2 YNNKEL (reference sequence). V dropped 4 bases and J dropped 1 base, with 8 bases sitting between them.

The genes are TRBV3-1 (or the pseudogene TRBV3-2) and TRBJ2-1, with D perhaps TRBD2 (7 bases). The ends were cut back, 4 bases at V and 7 bases at J, with 26 bases in the middle. CDR3 size: 18 residues. Germline assignment: CDR1 LGHDT and CDR2 YNNKEL (reference sequence). CDR3 in DNA: TGTGCCAGCAGCCCAAGAATGATGGGGGGGGCGATCATAAATGAGCAGTTCTTC. It encodes CASSPRMMGGAIINEQFF.

J is TRBJ2-5 and V is TRBV7-9; D possibly uses TRBD1 or TRBD2 (5 bases each). V dropped 7 bases and J dropped 5 bases, with 14 bases sitting between them. CDR1 is SEHNR and CDR2 is FQNEAQ in the germline V gene (reference sequence). The CDR3 extends over 13 amino acids. CDR3 sequence reads: CASTGTVGETQYF. The DNA of the CDR3 is TGTGCCAGCACCGGGACGGTGGGGGAGACCCAGTACTTC.

The chain is built from TRBV5-1 and TRBJ2-5; D not resolved. CDR3 length: 13 residues. CDR1 and CDR2 (germline): SGHRS, YFSETQ. V was pared by 0 bases and J by 4 bases, with 7 bases between. CDR3 bases: TGCGCCAGCAGCTTGGGTCCAGGAGAGACCCAGTACTTC. It encodes CASSLGPGETQYF.

This clone was counted once. The rearrangement joins TRBV29-1 to TRBJ2-3, with D tentatively TRBD2 (5 bases). V dropped 8 bases and J dropped 0 bases, with 9 bases sitting between them. The CDR3 loop spans 12 amino acids. Germline lookup yields CDR1 SQVTM and CDR2 ANQGSEA. The CDR3 protein is CSSRASTDTQYF. The CDR3 DNA follows: TGCAGCTCGAGGGCGAGCACAGATACGCAGTATTTT.

This clone is a singleton in its sample. V usage is TRBV27 and J usage is TRBJ2-5; D gene uncertain. CDR1 is MNHEY, CDR2 SMNVEV, per germline (reference sequence). V lost 8 bases to trimming and J lost 6 bases, with 10 bases between them. This CDR3 has 11 residues. CDR3 sequence (DNA): TGTGCCAGCCGCGGAGAGAAGACCCAGTACTTC. It encodes CASRGEKTQYF.

With regard to this clone: The same CDR3 can be traced to other DNA sequences in this sample. The rearrangement joins TRBV6-5 to TRBJ1-1; D possibly corresponds to TRBD1 (5 bases). Germline CDR1 and CDR2: MNHEY and SVGAGI. V gave up 5 bases and J gave up 1 base, with 11 bases separating them. CDR3 length equals 14 residues. CDR3 nucleotide sequence: TGTGCCAGCAGTCCCCGACAGACGAACACTGAAGCTTTCTTT. Translated, it gives CASSPRQTNTEAFF.

V is TRBV19 and J is TRBJ1-1; no firm D call. The CDR3 totals 12 residues. The germline V gene has CDR1 LNHDA and CDR2 SQIVND (reference sequence). V was pared by 5 bases and J by 7 bases, with 11 bases between. The DNA of the CDR3 is TGTGCCAGTAGTCCCGCCGGGAATGAAGCTTTCTTT. Its translation: CASSPAGNEAFF.

The genes are TRBV4-1 and TRBJ2-7; D is unresolved. Between the trimmed V and J ends, which lost 3 bases and 3 bases, there was a span of 12 bases. Germline V gives CDR1 MGHRA, CDR2 YSYEKL. The CDR3 contains 14 residues. The chain's CDR3 is CASSQGPQDYEQYF. The DNA for the CDR3 is TGCGCCAGCAGCCAGGGCCCGCAGGACTACGAGCAGTACTTC.

This chain links TRBV19 with TRBJ1-1, with D unclear. V lost 6 bases and J 4 bases, leaving 15 bases between the germline ends. Per germline, CDR1 LNHDA and CDR2 SQIVND (reference sequence). This CDR3 region has 14 residues. The CDR3 here is CASRPKPRGTEAFF. As DNA, the CDR3 is TGTGCCAGTAGACCCAAACCCCGTGGCACTGAAGCTTTCTTT.

The rearrangement links TRBV5-4 to TRBJ1-1; D is possibly TRBD1 (6 bases). The V gene's germline CDR1 is SGHNT and CDR2 YYREEE (reference sequence). This CDR3 contains 14 residues. V was shortened by 4 bases and J by 1 base, with 11 bases between the two germline ends. This CDR3 is CASSRDRKNTEAFF. CDR3 nucleotides: TGTGCCAGCAGCCGCGACAGGAAGAACACTGAAGCTTTCTTT.

The gene calls are TRBV5-1 and TRBJ1-1; D is ambiguous. Trimming shortened V by 0 bases and J by 5 bases, and 17 bases separated the two germline ends. Germline V gene data show CDR1 as SGHRS and CDR2 as YFSETQ. CDR3 length equals 16 residues. The CDR3 protein is CASSLAAGYVGTEAFF. The CDR3 DNA is TGCGCCAGCAGCTTGGCAGCGGGGTACGTTGGTACTGAAGCTTTCTTT.

The chain links TRBV3-1 (or the pseudogene TRBV3-2) to TRBJ1-2; D is unresolved. This CDR3 is built from 16 residues. Trimming removed 0 bases at V and 6 bases at J, with 17 bases between. In germline, CDR1 is LGHDT, CDR2 YNNKEL (reference sequence). CDR3 protein: CASSQDRVGGRNGYTF. CDR3 in DNA: TGTGCCAGCAGCCAAGATCGGGTGGGCGGACGGAATGGCTACACCTTC.

A remark on this clone: The DNA is left out, because the CDR3 cannot be placed on it with certainty; the CDR3 is given as TCRdb lists it. V is TRBV21-1 and J is TRBJ1-1; the table calls TRBD1, which could not be checked here. TRBV21-1 is noted as a pseudogene. The CDR3 is 17 amino acids long, termini counted. The CDR3 sequence is CASSKVGTGSRDTEAFF.

The gene calls are TRBV11-2 and TRBJ2-1; D may be TRBD2 (5 bases). The V gene lost 5 bases and the J gene lost 6 bases, with 17 bases spanning the gap. Germline assignment: CDR1 SGHAT and CDR2 FQNNGV. The CDR3 consists of 15 residues. CDR3 loop: CASSAPGNGRNEQFF. The CDR3 coding sequence is TGTGCCAGCAGCGCACCGGGGAACGGGCGCAATGAGCAGTTCTTC.

This clone appeared a single time. The rearrangement joins TRBV3-1 (or the pseudogene TRBV3-2) to TRBJ1-1, with unresolved D. The V end lost 1 base, the J end lost 3 bases, and 6 bases lay between the germline ends. Germline V gene sequence: CDR1 LGHDT, CDR2 YNNKEL (reference sequence). The length of the CDR3 is 13 residues. CDR3 protein: CASSQVHYTEAFF. DNA of the CDR3: TGTGCCAGCAGCCAAGTTCATTACACTGAAGCTTTCTTT.

The gene calls are TRBV29-1 and TRBJ2-1; 8 nucleotides agree with TRBD1. CDR3 length: 14 amino acids. Losses at the gene ends were 7 bases for V and 0 bases for J; bases not matched to a gene: 5. In germline, CDR1 is SQVTM, CDR2 ANQGSEA. CDR3 nucleotides: TGCAGCGGGAGGACAGGGAGCTCCTACAATGAGCAGTTCTTC. This gives the protein CSGRTGSSYNEQFF.

The rearrangement uses TRBV27 and TRBJ1-5; D gene ambiguous. CDR1 is MNHEY and CDR2 is SMNVEV in the germline V gene (reference sequence). The V end lost 5 bases, the J end lost 3 bases, and 8 bases lay between the germline ends. This CDR3 spans 13 amino acids. CDR3 DNA sequence: TGTGCCAGCAGTGGACGGTACAATCAGCCCCAGCATTTT. Protein: CASSGRYNQPQHF.

The chain recombines TRBV28 with TRBJ2-1, with TRBD2 identical over 8 bases. V was pared by 6 bases and J by 3 bases, with 7 bases of the junction left unmatched. CDR1 MDHEN and CDR2 SYDVKM come from the germline V gene. The CDR3 has 15 residues. The CDR3 DNA sequence: TGTGCCAGCAGCACTAGCGGAGGGGGCTACAATGAGCAGTTCTTC. This codes for CASSTSGGGYNEQFF. The full variable domain, rest sourced from reference TRBV28 and TRBJ2-1, is DVKVTQSSRYLVKRTGEKVFLECVQDMDHENMFWYRQDPGLGLRLIYFSYDVKMKEKGDIPEGYSVSREKKERFSLILESASTNQTSMYLCASSTSGGGYNEQFFGPGTRLTVL.

The chain joins TRBV29-1 to TRBJ1-5; D call uncertain. This CDR3 has 13 residues. Germline V gene sequence: CDR1 SQVTM, CDR2 ANQGSEA. Trimming cost V 4 bases and J 3 bases, with 10 bases left between them. CDR3: CSVVSQINQPQHF. The DNA of the CDR3 is TGCAGCGTTGTATCACAGATCAATCAGCCCCAGCATTTT.

This clone occurred once. V and J are TRBV6-2 or TRBV6-3 and TRBJ2-3; TRBD2 agrees at 7 bases. The J segment lost 6 bases and the V segment lost 6 bases, leaving 6 bases of the junction unmatched. Looked up from germline, CDR1 is MNHEY and CDR2 is SVGEGT. This CDR3 comprises 13 residues. The CDR3 nucleotides are TGTGCCAGCAGCCGGCGGGAGAGGGATACGCAGTATTTT. Amino acids: CASSRRERDTQYF.

The chain has TRBV5-1 and TRBJ1-4; unclear D gene. The germline V gene encodes CDR1 SGHRS and CDR2 YFSETQ. The CDR3 runs to 14 residues. Trimming pared 1 base from V and 0 bases from J, leaving 4 bases between. CDR3 in amino acids: CASSLTATNEKLFF. CDR3 coding DNA: TGCGCCAGCAGCTTGACTGCAACTAATGAAAAACTGTTTTTT.

This sequence joins TRBV20-1 and TRBJ2-7; D is possibly TRBD2 (6 bases). V lost 3 bases to trimming and J lost 7 bases, with 10 bases between them. Germline V lookup: CDR1 DFQATT, CDR2 SNEGSKA (reference sequence). This CDR3 is built from 11 residues. DNA for the CDR3: TGCAGTGCTAGGGGGGGAGGAGAGCAGTACTTC. Its protein is CSARGGGEQYF.

Written as DNA, the CDR3 is TGTGCCAGCAGTGGGAACACTGAAGCTTTCTTT. It codes for CASSGNTEAFF. The chain is built from TRBV11-2 and TRBJ1-1; the D is unclear. This CDR3 has 11 residues. Germline CDR1 is SGHAT and CDR2 is FQNNGV. Between the trimmed V and J ends, which lost 6 bases and 1 base, there was a span of 3 bases.